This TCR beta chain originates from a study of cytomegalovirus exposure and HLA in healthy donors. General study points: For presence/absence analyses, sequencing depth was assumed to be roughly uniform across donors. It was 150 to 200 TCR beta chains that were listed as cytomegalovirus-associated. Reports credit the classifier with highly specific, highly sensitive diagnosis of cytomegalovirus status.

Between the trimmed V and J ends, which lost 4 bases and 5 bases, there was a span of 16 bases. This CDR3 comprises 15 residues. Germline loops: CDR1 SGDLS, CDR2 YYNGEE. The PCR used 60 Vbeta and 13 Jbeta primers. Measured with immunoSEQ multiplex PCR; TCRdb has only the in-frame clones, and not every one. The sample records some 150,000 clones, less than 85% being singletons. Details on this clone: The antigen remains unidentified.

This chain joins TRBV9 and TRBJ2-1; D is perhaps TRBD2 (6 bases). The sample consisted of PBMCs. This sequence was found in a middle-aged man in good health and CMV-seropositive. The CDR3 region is CASSLRTTPNNEQFF. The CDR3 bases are TGTGCCAGCAGCCTACGGACTACCCCAAACAATGAGCAGTTCTTC.